Each of the 25 T cell receptor beta chains below was sequenced from the same sample in a study of shared clonotypes between healthy human individuals. Repertoires were generated with immunoSEQ multiplex PCR, while TCRdb's copy carries only in-frame clones and drops some. The data contain some 2,000,000 clones, 95% of them singletons. Sequencing was done on a sample of naive CD4+ T cells sorted from blood. This sample's subset: CD45RA+ positively selected. The source of these receptors is a young man in good health.

The rearrangement links TRBV9 to TRBJ1-2; tentative D call: TRBD1 (6 bases). Germline lookup yields CDR1 SGDLS and CDR2 YYNGEE. This CDR3 has 16 residues. V lost 0 bases to trimming and J lost 4 bases, with 16 bases between them. The DNA of the CDR3 is TGTGCCAGCAGCGTAGCAAACAGGGAGTTGCCCTATGGCTACACCTTC. Translating it yields CASSVANRELPYGYTF.

As to this clone: Additional DNA sequences in this sample encode the identical CDR3. The rearrangement uses TRBV28 and TRBJ2-7, with D hard to call. V was pared by 4 bases and J by 3 bases, with 4 bases between. Germline CDR1 reads MDHEN; CDR2 reads SYDVKM. The CDR3 has 11 residues. CDR3: CASSSVYEQYF. CDR3 nucleotide sequence: TGTGCCAGCAGTTCGGTCTACGAGCAGTACTTC.

V gene TRBV14 combines with J gene TRBJ2-5, with no clear D. The germline V gene encodes CDR1 SGHDN and CDR2 FVKESK. V was pared by 5 bases and J by 5 bases, with 6 bases between. This CDR3 has 11 amino acids. CDR3 sequence: CASSVQETQYF. The CDR3 DNA reads TGTGCCAGCAGCGTTCAGGAGACCCAGTACTTC.

The chain employs TRBV4-3 and TRBJ1-6; D possibly corresponds to TRBD1 (6 bases). The CDR3 covers 14 residues. V was shortened by 0 bases and J by 9 bases, with 9 bases between the two germline ends. Per the germline V gene, CDR1 is LGHNA and CDR2 is YSLEER. The DNA of the CDR3 is TGCGCCAGCAGCCAAGAAAGGGGGAGTTCACCCCTCCACTTT. It codes for CASSQERGSSPLHF.

In DNA form, the CDR3 reads TGTGCCATCAAGCCGGGACTAGCGGGGGTTGATGAGACCCAGTACTTC. The encoded protein is CAIKPGLAGVDETQYF. V and J are TRBV10-3 and TRBJ2-5; TRBD2 matches at 14 bases. The length of the CDR3 is 16 residues. Germline assignment: CDR1 ENHRY and CDR2 SYGVKD. The junction had 9 bases not matched to a gene; V was cut back by 7 bases and J by 5 bases.

The rearrangement links TRBV7-9 to TRBJ2-3, with 7 bases fitting TRBD2. Germline V CDR1 and CDR2: SEHNR, FQNEAQ (reference sequence). The V and J ends lost 5 bases and 4 bases, in that order; junction bases with no gene match: 9. The CDR3 is 15 residues long. In nucleotides, the CDR3 is TGTGCCAGCAGCCCAGGGAGGGTCCCTGCAGATACGCAGTATTTT. Encoded protein: CASSPGRVPADTQYF. Full variable domain (rest looked up from reference TRBV7-9 and TRBJ2-3): DTGVSQNPRHKITKRGQNVTFRCDPISEHNRLYWYRQTLGQGPEFLTYFQNEAQLEKSRLLSDRFSAERPKGSFSTLEIQRTEQGDSAMYLCASSPGRVPADTQYFGPGTRLTVL.

The V and J genes are TRBV19 and TRBJ1-2, with 9 bases identical to TRBD1. V gave up 3 bases and J gave up 8 bases; unmatched junction bases: 7. Germline CDR1 is LNHDA and CDR2 is SQIVND (reference sequence). This CDR3 spans 14 amino acids. CDR3 DNA: TGTGCCAGTAGTATTGGTTGGACAGGGGCGGGCTACACCTTC. Translation: CASSIGWTGAGYTF.

This CDR3 reads CASSWGGPLTYEQYF. The CDR3 region has the DNA TGCGCCAGCAGCTGGGGGGGCCCGTTGACCTACGAGCAGTACTTC. This sequence joins TRBV5-1 and TRBJ2-7; perhaps TRBD2 as D (7 bases). CDR1 and CDR2 from the germline V gene are SGHRS and YFSETQ. V lost 3 bases to trimming and J lost 2 bases, with 15 bases between them. The CDR3 has 15 amino acids.

The rearrangement uses TRBV5-1 and TRBJ1-4; TRBD1 matches 8 bases. Per germline, CDR1 SGHRS and CDR2 YFSETQ. Germline trimming cut 2 bases from V and 7 bases from J; bases unmatched to any gene: 10. The CDR3 extends over 16 amino acids. The CDR3: CASSFGGQGEGEKLFF. CDR3 sequence (DNA): TGCGCCAGCAGCTTTGGCGGACAGGGAGAGGGTGAAAAACTGTTTTTT. Supplemented by reference TRBV5-1 and TRBJ1-4, the full variable domain reads KAGVTQTPRYLIKTRGQQVTLSCSPISGHRSVSWYQQTPGQGLQFLFEYFSETQRNKGNFPGRFSGRQFSNSRSEMNVSTLELGDSALYLCASSFGGQGEGEKLFFGSGTQLSVL.

CDR3 loop: CASSHDRQGYGYTF. In DNA form, the CDR3 reads TGCGCCAGCAGCCATGACAGACAGGGATATGGCTACACCTTC. This chain links TRBV4-3 with TRBJ1-2, with TRBD1 matching 7 bases. V was clipped by 3 bases and J by 5 bases; unmatched bases: 6. The CDR3 covers 14 residues. Germline lookup yields CDR1 LGHNA and CDR2 YSLEER.

The chain employs TRBV7-2 and TRBJ1-1; 7 bases map to TRBD1. This CDR3 comprises 12 residues. V lost 4 bases, J lost 8 bases, and 4 bases stayed unmatched. Germline-derived CDR1 and CDR2 are SGHTA and FQGNSA. CDR3 in amino acids: CASSSRQGEAFF. CDR3 DNA sequence: TGTGCCAGCAGCTCTCGACAGGGCGAAGCTTTCTTT.

The chain employs TRBV7-8 and TRBJ1-6; 7 bases align to TRBD1. Germline loops: CDR1 SGHVS, CDR2 FQNEAQ. The trim removed 4 bases at V and 7 bases at J, leaving 4 bases unmatched. This CDR3 has 14 residues. The CDR3 sequence is CASSSGTANSPLHF. As DNA, the CDR3 is TGTGCCAGCAGCTCCGGGACAGCCAATTCACCCCTCCACTTT.

This clone came up once. J is TRBJ1-1 and V is TRBV19, with 8 bases that match TRBD1. V lost 3 bases and J lost 6; bases outside the gene matches: 9. The CDR3 contains 15 residues. The germline V gene encodes CDR1 LNHDA and CDR2 SQIVND (reference sequence). CDR3 nucleotides: TGTGCCAGTAGTATCCCCGGGACAGGAGCCGCTGAAGCTTTCTTT. This translates into CASSIPGTGAAEAFF. Full variable domain (rest looked up from reference TRBV19 and TRBJ1-1): DGGITQSPKYLFRKEGQNVTLSCEQNLNHDAMYWYRQDPGQGLRLIYYSQIVNDFQKGDIAEGYSVSREKKESFPLTVTSAQKNPTAFYLCASSIPGTGAAEAFFGQGTRLTVV.

About this clone itself: Other DNA sequences in this specimen translate into the identical CDR3. The chain employs TRBV28 and TRBJ2-2; TRBD1 matches 12 bases. The germline gives CDR1 MDHEN, CDR2 SYDVKM. The CDR3 contains 15 residues. Germline trimming cut 6 bases from V and 6 bases from J; bases unmatched to any gene: 5. CDR3 DNA sequence: TGTGCCAGCAGCTCCGGGACAGGGGGCTCCGGGGAGCTGTTTTTT. Translating gives CASSSGTGGSGELFF.

J is TRBJ2-1 and V is TRBV5-1; 8 positions agree with TRBD1. With 4 bases clipped from V and 8 bases from J, the junction kept 8 bases outside the gene matches. In germline, CDR1 is SGHRS, CDR2 YFSETQ. The CDR3 contains 14 residues. The CDR3 nucleotides are TGCGCCAGCAGCCCCGGACAGGGTAGGGATGAGCAGTTCTTC. It is translated as CASSPGQGRDEQFF.

V usage is TRBV4-1 and J usage is TRBJ2-7; 12 positions agree with TRBD1. The CDR3 has 17 amino acids. V shed 3 bases and J 5 bases; nucleotides not matched to a gene: 11. From germline, CDR1 is MGHRA and CDR2 YSYEKL. CDR3 in DNA: TGCGCCAGCAGCCACCTCCTCCGGGACAGGGGGCGGGACGAGCAGTACTTC. Amino acid sequence: CASSHLLRDRGRDEQYF.

The chain employs TRBV4-2 and TRBJ2-2, with D tentatively TRBD1 (6 bases). The CDR3 is 16 amino acids. Germline V CDR1 and CDR2: LGHNA, YNFKEQ. V was trimmed by 3 bases and J by 1 base, leaving 12 bases between them. The CDR3 loop is CASSQLTGMNTGELFF. CDR3 bases: TGTGCCAGCAGCCAGCTAACAGGGATGAACACCGGGGAGCTGTTTTTT.

The gene calls are TRBV19 and TRBJ2-2; possible D gene TRBD2, 6 bases. CDR1 is LNHDA, CDR2 SQIVND, per germline (reference sequence). This CDR3 region has 14 residues. This CDR3 is CASQIGRNTGELFF. CDR3 nucleotide sequence: TGTGCGAGTCAAATCGGGAGGAACACCGGGGAGCTGTTTTTT.

This chain uses TRBV28 with TRBJ1-4, with TRBD1 matching 7 bases. V was clipped by 6 bases and J by 7 bases; unmatched bases: 11. The CDR3 is made up of 15 amino acids. Germline CDR1 and CDR2: MDHEN and SYDVKM. This CDR3 is CASRPQRGRVEKLFF. Here the CDR3 DNA reads TGTGCCAGCAGACCTCAGAGGGGGCGAGTTGAAAAACTGTTTTTT.

The J gene is TRBJ1-6, the V gene TRBV6-6; 7 bases agree with TRBD1. CDR3 length equals 16 residues. The trim removed 6 bases at V and 7 bases at J, leaving 12 bases unmatched. Germline CDR1 MNHNY, CDR2 SVGAGI (reference sequence). The CDR3 loop reads CASRMTGQIPNSPLHF. The CDR3 DNA sequence: TGTGCCAGCAGGATGACAGGGCAGATCCCAAATTCACCCCTCCACTTT.

A note on this clone: This specimen includes other DNA sequences encoding the same CDR3. V and J are TRBV5-1 and TRBJ1-2; no definite D call. V lost 0 bases and J 2 bases, leaving 5 bases between the germline ends. Germline V CDR1 and CDR2: SGHRS, YFSETQ. The CDR3 loop spans 13 amino acids. The CDR3, as DNA: TGCGCCAGCAGCTTGGGCAGAAACTATGGCTACACCTTC. It codes for CASSLGRNYGYTF.

This clone was observed a single time. V gene TRBV6-5 combines with J gene TRBJ2-5; D unclear. CDR3 size: 14 residues. Trimming removed 0 bases at V and 7 bases at J, with 12 bases between. CDR1 is MNHEY and CDR2 is SVGAGI in the germline V gene. The chain's CDR3 is CASSYSEDGLTQYF. The CDR3 bases are TGTGCCAGCAGTTACTCCGAAGACGGATTGACCCAGTACTTC.

The CDR3 sequence: CASSRTGSHEQYF. CDR3 bases: TGTGCCAGCAGCCGGACAGGGTCCCACGAGCAGTACTTC. This chain uses TRBV11-3 with TRBJ2-7, with 8 bases lining up with TRBD1. The CDR3 spans 13 residues. V lost 5 bases and J lost 5; bases outside the gene matches: 5. Germline V CDR1 and CDR2: SGHNT, YENEEA.

This clone occurred once. Other DNA sequences in this specimen translate into the identical CDR3. This chain links TRBV5-1 with TRBJ1-6, with 7 bases matching TRBD1. V shed 2 bases and J 7 bases; nucleotides not matched to a gene: 3. This CDR3 region has 14 residues. In germline, CDR1 is SGHRS, CDR2 YFSETQ. CDR3 sequence (DNA): TGCGCCAGCAGCTTAGGACAGGCCAATTCACCCCTCCACTTT. It codes for CASSLGQANSPLHF.

As for this clone: Distinct nucleotide sequences in the sample also encode this CDR3. The rearrangement links TRBV7-2 to TRBJ1-1, with D unclear. Trimming stripped 1 base from V and 1 base from J, with 4 bases between. Germline V gene lookup returns CDR1 SGHTA and CDR2 FQGNSA. This CDR3 is built from 13 residues. CDR3: CASSLGQNTEAFF. The CDR3 DNA sequence: TGTGCCAGCAGCTTAGGCCAGAACACTGAAGCTTTCTTT.